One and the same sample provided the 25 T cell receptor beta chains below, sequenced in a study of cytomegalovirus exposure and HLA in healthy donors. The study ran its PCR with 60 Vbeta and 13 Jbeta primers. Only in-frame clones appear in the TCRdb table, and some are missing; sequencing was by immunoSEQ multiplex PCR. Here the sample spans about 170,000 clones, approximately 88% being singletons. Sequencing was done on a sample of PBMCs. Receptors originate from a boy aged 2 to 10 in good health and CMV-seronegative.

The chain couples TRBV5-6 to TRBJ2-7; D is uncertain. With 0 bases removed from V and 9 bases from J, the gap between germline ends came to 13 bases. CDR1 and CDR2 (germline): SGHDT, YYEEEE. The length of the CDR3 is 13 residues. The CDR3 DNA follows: TGTGCCAGCAGCTTGGAGTCTGATGCGTCGCAGTACTTC. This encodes CASSLESDASQYF.

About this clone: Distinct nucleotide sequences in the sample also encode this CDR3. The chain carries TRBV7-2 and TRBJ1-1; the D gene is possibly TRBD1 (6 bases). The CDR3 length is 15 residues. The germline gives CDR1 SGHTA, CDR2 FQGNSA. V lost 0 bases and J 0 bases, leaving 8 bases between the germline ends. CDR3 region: CASSLAGQMNTEAFF. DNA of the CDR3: TGTGCCAGCAGCTTAGCCGGACAGATGAACACTGAAGCTTTCTTT.

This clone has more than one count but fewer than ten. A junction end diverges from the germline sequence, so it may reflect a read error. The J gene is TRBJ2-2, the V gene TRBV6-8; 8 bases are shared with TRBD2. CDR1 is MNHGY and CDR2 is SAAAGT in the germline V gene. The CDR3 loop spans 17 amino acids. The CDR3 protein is CASPKGVAGGRHRGAVF. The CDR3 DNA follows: TGTGCCAGCCCAAAAGGGGTTGCGGGGGGTAGGCACCGGGGAGCTGTTTTT.

This chain's CDR3 is CASSPERTSGGDEQFF. For the CDR3, the DNA is TGTGCCAGCAGCCCAGAACGGACTAGCGGGGGCGATGAGCAGTTCTTC. This rearrangement joins TRBV7-2 to TRBJ2-1, with 13 bases identical to TRBD2. This CDR3 contains 16 residues. V lost 5 bases to trimming and J lost 8 bases; unmatched junction nucleotides: 9. The germline V gene has CDR1 SGHTA and CDR2 FQGNSA.

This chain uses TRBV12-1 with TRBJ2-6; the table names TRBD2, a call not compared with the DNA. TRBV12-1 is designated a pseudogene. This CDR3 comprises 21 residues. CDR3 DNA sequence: TGTGCCAGCAGGCGATTTTTTTGTACGGGAGGGCCCCCCTCTGGGGCCAACGTCCTGACTTTC. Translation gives CASRRFFCTGGPPSGANVLTF.

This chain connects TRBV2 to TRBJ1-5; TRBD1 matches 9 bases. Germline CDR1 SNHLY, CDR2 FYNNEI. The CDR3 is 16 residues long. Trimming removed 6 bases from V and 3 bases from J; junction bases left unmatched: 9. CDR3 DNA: TGTGCCAGCAGCTTACCGGGACAGGGAAACAATCAGCCCCAGCATTTT. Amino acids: CASSLPGQGNNQPQHF.

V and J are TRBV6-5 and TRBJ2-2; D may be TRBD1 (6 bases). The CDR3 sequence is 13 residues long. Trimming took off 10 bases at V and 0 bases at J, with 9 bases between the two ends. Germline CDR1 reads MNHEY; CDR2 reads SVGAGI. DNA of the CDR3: TGTGCCACGGGGACACCGAACACCGGGGAGCTGTTTTTT. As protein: CATGTPNTGELFF.

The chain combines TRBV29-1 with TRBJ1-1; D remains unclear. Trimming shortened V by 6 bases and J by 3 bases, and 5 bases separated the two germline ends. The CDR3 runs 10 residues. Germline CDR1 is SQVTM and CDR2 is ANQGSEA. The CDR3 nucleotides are TGCAGCGTCGCGCACACTGAAGCTTTCTTT. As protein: CSVAHTEAFF.

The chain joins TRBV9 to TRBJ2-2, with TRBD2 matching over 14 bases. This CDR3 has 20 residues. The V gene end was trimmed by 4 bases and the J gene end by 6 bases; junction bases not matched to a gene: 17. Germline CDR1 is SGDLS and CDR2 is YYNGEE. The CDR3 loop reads CASSRHQRTGLAGVAGELFF. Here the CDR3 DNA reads TGTGCCAGCAGCCGACACCAGAGAACGGGACTAGCGGGAGTTGCCGGGGAGCTGTTTTTT. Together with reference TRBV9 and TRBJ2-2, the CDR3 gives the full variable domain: DSGVTQTPKHLITATGQRVTLRCSPRSGDLSVYWYQQSLDQGLQFLIQYYNGEERAKGNILERFSAQQFPDLHSELNLSSLELGDSALYFCASSRHQRTGLAGVAGELFFGEGSRLTVL.

The CDR3 DNA follows: TGTGCCAGCAGTTACGGAATAGCGGGAGACGGCGGGGAGCTGTTTTTT. This codes for CASSYGIAGDGGELFF. The chain combines TRBV6-5 with TRBJ2-2, with TRBD2 matching over 9 bases. This CDR3 spans 16 amino acids. The trim removed 2 bases at V and 7 bases at J, leaving 8 bases unmatched. Germline V CDR1 and CDR2: MNHEY, SVGAGI.

The CDR3 DNA follows: TGTGCCAGTATTATTCGGGCCTCAGGGGGTACTGAAGCTTTCTTT. This encodes CASIIRASGGTEAFF. The V gene is TRBV19, the J gene TRBJ1-1, with 7 bases that match TRBD1. The germline CDR1 and CDR2 sequences are LNHDA and SQIVND (reference sequence). V lost 7 bases and J lost 5; bases outside the gene matches: 13. This CDR3 has 15 residues.

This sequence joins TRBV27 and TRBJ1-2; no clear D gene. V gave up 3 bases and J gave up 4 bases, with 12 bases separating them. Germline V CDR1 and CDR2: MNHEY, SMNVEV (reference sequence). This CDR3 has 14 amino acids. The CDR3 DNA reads TGTGCCAGCAGTTTCTCACGGGATTTCTATGGCTACACCTTC. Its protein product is CASSFSRDFYGYTF.

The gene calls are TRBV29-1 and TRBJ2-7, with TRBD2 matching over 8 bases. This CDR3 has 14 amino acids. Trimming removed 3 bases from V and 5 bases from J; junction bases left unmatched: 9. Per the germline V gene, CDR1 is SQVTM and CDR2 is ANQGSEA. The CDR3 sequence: CSVETRAGDDEQYF. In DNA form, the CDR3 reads TGCAGCGTTGAGACGCGAGCGGGAGACGACGAGCAGTACTTC.

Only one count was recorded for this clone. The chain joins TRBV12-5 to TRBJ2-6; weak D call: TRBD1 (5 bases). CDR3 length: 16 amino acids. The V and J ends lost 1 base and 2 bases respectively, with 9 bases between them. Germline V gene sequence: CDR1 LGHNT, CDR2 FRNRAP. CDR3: CASGLAQGPGANVLTF. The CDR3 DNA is TGTGCTAGTGGTTTGGCTCAGGGTCCTGGGGCCAACGTCCTGACTTTC.

As DNA, the CDR3 is TGCGCCAGCAGCTTGGCCGCCGGGACTAGCAAAGAGACCCAGTACTTC. Protein sequence: CASSLAAGTSKETQYF. The V gene is TRBV5-1, the J gene TRBJ2-5; 9 positions agree with TRBD2. The V gene's germline CDR1 is SGHRS and CDR2 YFSETQ. The CDR3 is 16 residues long. The V gene end was trimmed by 0 bases and the J gene end by 3 bases; junction bases not matched to a gene: 6.

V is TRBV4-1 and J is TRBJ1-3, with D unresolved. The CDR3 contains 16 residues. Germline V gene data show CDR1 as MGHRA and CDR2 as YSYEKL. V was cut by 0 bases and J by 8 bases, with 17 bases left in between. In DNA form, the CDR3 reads TGCGCCAGCAGCCAAGATGTTGGGTTAGGAGGCGACACCATATATTTT. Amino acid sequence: CASSQDVGLGGDTIYF.

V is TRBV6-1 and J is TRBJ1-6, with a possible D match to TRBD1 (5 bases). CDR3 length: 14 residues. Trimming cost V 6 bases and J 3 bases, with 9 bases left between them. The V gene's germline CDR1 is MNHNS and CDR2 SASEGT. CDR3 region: CASRPTVYNSPLHF. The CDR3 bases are TGTGCCAGCAGGCCGACAGTCTATAATTCACCCCTCCACTTT.

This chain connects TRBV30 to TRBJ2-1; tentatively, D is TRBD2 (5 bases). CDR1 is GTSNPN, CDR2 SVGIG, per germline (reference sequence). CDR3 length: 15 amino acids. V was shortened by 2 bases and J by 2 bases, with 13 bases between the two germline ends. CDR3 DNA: TGTGCCTGGAGTAGAGGGTTCGGGACCTACAATGAGCAGTTCTTC. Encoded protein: CAWSRGFGTYNEQFF.

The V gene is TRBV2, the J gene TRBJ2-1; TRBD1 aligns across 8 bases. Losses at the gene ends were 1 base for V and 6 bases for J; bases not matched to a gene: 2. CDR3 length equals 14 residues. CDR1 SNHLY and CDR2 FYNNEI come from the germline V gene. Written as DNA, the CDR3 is TGTGCCAGCAGTGAAGTGGGACAGGCCAATGAGCAGTTCTTC. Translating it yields CASSEVGQANEQFF.

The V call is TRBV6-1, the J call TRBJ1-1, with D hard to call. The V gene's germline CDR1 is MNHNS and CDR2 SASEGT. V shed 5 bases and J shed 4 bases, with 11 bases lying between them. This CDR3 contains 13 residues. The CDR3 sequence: CASSSSRLTEAFF. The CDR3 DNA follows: TGTGCCAGCAGTTCATCCAGGCTCACTGAAGCTTTCTTT.

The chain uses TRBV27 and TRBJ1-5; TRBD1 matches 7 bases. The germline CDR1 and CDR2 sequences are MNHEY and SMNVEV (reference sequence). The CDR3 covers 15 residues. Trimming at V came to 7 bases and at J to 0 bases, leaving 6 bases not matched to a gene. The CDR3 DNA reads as TGTGCCAGCACCCGGACAGGCGGTAGCAATCAGCCCCAGCATTTT. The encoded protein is CASTRTGGSNQPQHF.

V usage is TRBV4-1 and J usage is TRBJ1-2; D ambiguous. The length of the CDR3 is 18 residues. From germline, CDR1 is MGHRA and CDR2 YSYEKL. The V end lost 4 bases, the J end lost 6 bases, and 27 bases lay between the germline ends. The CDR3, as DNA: TGCGCCAGCAGCCCCCCCAGCATCGTTTCTAGGGCGGGCGATGGCTACACCTTC. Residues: CASSPPSIVSRAGDGYTF.

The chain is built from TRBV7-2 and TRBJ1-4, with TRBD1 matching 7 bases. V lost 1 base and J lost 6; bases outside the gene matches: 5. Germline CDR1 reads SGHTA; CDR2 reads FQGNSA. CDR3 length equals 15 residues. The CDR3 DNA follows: TGTGCCAGCAGCTTAGATTACAGGGGCTATGAAAAACTGTTTTTT. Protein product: CASSLDYRGYEKLFF.

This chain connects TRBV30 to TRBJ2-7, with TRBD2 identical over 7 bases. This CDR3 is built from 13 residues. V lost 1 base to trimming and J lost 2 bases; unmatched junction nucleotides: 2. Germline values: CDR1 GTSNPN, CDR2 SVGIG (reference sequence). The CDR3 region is CAWSDGGTYEQYF. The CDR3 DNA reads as TGTGCCTGGAGTGACGGGGGGACCTACGAGCAGTACTTC.

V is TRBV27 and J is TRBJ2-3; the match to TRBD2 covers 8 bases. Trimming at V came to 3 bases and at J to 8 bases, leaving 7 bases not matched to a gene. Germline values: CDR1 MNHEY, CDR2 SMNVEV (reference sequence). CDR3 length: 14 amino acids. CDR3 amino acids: CASSFLAGEGTQYF. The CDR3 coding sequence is TGTGCCAGCAGTTTCCTAGCGGGCGAGGGTACGCAGTATTTT.